This T cell receptor beta chain is from a study of blood T cell repertoires in COVID-19. This clone was recorded a few times. Clones were read by immunoSEQ multiplex PCR, and TCRdb kept only the in-frame ones, dropping some. This sample has some 410,000 clones, with 70% to 90% found just once. This CDR3 has 15 residues. V lost 7 bases, J lost 4 bases, and 10 bases stayed unmatched. Per germline, CDR1 MNHEY and CDR2 SVGAGI. The sequence derives from a woman aged 30 to 39 with acute COVID-19. The J gene is TRBJ1-5, the V gene TRBV6-5; 7 bases agree with TRBD1. The sequencing input was PBMCs or T cells enriched from blood (not recorded which). CDR3 sequence: CASIRGQSNNQPQHF. DNA for the CDR3: TGTGCCAGCATTCGGGGACAGAGTAATAATCAGCCCCAGCATTTT.